The clone carrying this T cell receptor (beta chain) was counted a single time. Sequencing used immunoSEQ multiplex PCR; TCRdb keeps in-frame clones, though not all of them. The sample contains approximately 97,000 clones, around four fifths of which appear only once. These data come from a study of blood T cell repertoires in COVID-19. On the study more broadly: T cells, B-cell-depleted T cells, or PBMCs provided the cDNA or gDNA that served as material.

Germline-derived CDR1 and CDR2 are SGHTA and FQGNSA. V was clipped by 5 bases and J by 3 bases; unmatched bases: 11. This CDR3 is built from 16 residues. This rearrangement joins TRBV7-2 to TRBJ2-3, with 7 bases fitting TRBD2. This receptor was identified in a human donor in a cohort sampled during active COVID-19. The specimen sequenced was peripheral blood. CDR3 protein: CASSPREAGSTDTQYF. The CDR3 DNA reads as TGTGCCAGCAGCCCCCGAGAAGCGGGGTCGACAGATACGCAGTATTTT.